The clone carrying this TCR beta chain showed up just once. What it binds is not known. Sequenced by immunoSEQ multiplex PCR; TCRdb stores in-frame clones only, minus some. The sample consists of roughly 65,000 clones, 65% to 85% of them appearing once. Enrollment shut out patients with autoimmune disease history or systemic immunosuppression. These data belong to a study of OX40 agonist ivuxolimab in advanced cancers. Overall study: A mean age of roughly 60 years, range about 20 to 85, was recorded, and 80% to 90% were male. The eligibility criteria allowed prior anti-PD-1, anti-PD-L1 or anti-CTLA-4 therapy, and 30% to 45% had some.

This CDR3 comprises 16 residues. V lost 3 bases and J 2 bases, leaving 13 bases between the germline ends. The germline V gene encodes CDR1 KGHSH and CDR2 LQKENI. General study points: Partly responding patients at 0.1-3.0 mg/kg showed some of the smallest clonal expansion.

The chain is built from TRBV18 and TRBJ2-2; D is perhaps TRBD1 (6 bases). The TCR comes from an adult with an advanced solid tumor such as melanoma, head and neck, liver or kidney cancer. The sequencing used CD4+ or CD8+ T cells sorted from blood, collected in a trial of the OX40 agonist ivuxolimab. The CDR3 sequence is CASSPAQGINTGELFF. For the CDR3, the DNA is TGTGCCAGCTCACCCGCACAGGGAATAAACACCGGGGAGCTGTTTTTT.